These 6 T cell receptor beta chains were sequenced from one sample in a study of molecular identifiers for immune sequencing clone quantification. A single record per CDR3 protein comes from TCRdb applying MiXCR to the PCR reads. The sample records nearly 650,000 distinct CDR3 sequences, about 25% being singletons. The sequencing sample was made of naive CD8+ T cells from blood, with Jurkat cell RNA spiked in. As to subset: FACS-sorted CD8+CD4-CCR7+CD45RA+ naive T cells. The receptors come from a human donor in good health. Some libraries in this study had Jurkat cell RNA spiked in.

This chain uses TRBV9 with TRBJ2-1; D is possibly TRBD2 (6 bases). Germline CDR1 is SGDLS and CDR2 is YYNGEE. V lost 0 bases to trimming and J lost 4 bases, with 11 bases between them. The CDR3 contains 15 residues. The CDR3 sequence is CASSVVGGTYNEQFF. As DNA, the CDR3 is TGTGCCAGCAGCGTAGTGGGAGGTACATACAATGAGCAGTTCTTC.

This clonotype was observed at least ten times. The V call is TRBV4-1, the J call TRBJ2-7, with unresolved D. Looked up from germline, CDR1 is MGHRA and CDR2 is YSYEKL. V dropped 1 base and J dropped 2 bases, with 12 bases sitting between them. The length of the CDR3 is 15 residues. The CDR3 DNA sequence: TGCGCCAGCAGCCAAGTGGCAGAAGAGACCTACGAGCAGTACTTC. Residues: CASSQVAEETYEQYF.

The chain joins TRBV29-1 to TRBJ2-3; TRBD2 matches 9 bases. This CDR3 has 18 amino acids. From germline, CDR1 is SQVTM and CDR2 ANQGSEA. CDR3: CPLRARTRGGVSTDTQYF. DNA for the CDR3: TGCCCCCTCCGCGCCCGGACTCGCGGGGGGGTGAGCACAGATACGCAGTATTTT.

The gene calls are TRBV27 and TRBJ2-7, with TRBD2 matching over 7 bases. CDR1 MNHEY and CDR2 SMNVEV come from the germline V gene (reference sequence). The J segment lost 0 bases and the V segment lost 5 bases, leaving 16 bases of the junction unmatched. This CDR3 spans 18 amino acids. The CDR3 bases are TGTGCCAGCAGTCCGGGGGTTTTAGCGGGCTTCAGCTCCTACGAGCAGTACTTC. It is translated as CASSPGVLAGFSSYEQYF.

This rearrangement joins TRBV12-3 or TRBV12-4 to TRBJ1-6; 7 nucleotides line up with TRBD1. With V trimmed by 6 bases and J by 0 bases, 5 bases remained unmatched. The CDR3 is 16 residues long. The CDR3 here is CASSSTGSSYNSPLHF. CDR3 in DNA: TGTGCCAGCAGCTCGACAGGGAGCTCCTATAATTCACCCCTCCACTTT.

This clonotype was detected only a few times. This chain links TRBV7-3 with TRBJ1-1; D may be TRBD1 (5 bases). The germline gives CDR1 SGHTA, CDR2 FQGTGA. V lost 1 base, J lost 2 bases, and 14 bases lay in between. The CDR3 spans 16 residues. The CDR3 DNA follows: TGTGCCAGCAGCTTAAGTGGGGCAGGAACCAACACTGAAGCTTTCTTT. This encodes CASSLSGAGTNTEAFF.